The rows below give T cell receptor beta chains drawn from one sample of a study of shared clonotypes between healthy human individuals. Sequencing was performed with immunoSEQ multiplex PCR; in TCRdb, only in-frame clones are kept and a portion is missing. In the table there are about 2.1 million clones, 85% to 95% of which are singletons. The sequenced material came from naive CD8+ T cells from PBMCs. The receptors were sampled from a man between 18 and 35 years old in good health. Some clones in this sample may be carry-over from other donors' samples. Each CDR3 is given with its conserved first and last residue. Fields, in order: CDR3 protein, CDR3 DNA, V gene, J gene, clone size, D gene. A D gene is named only where the DNA matches it firmly. Expanded clones are given a class, and other clones once, few, many or no size at all.

cdr3_aa: CASSPLVLHEQFF; cdr3_nt: TGTGCCAGCAGTCCCCTGGTGCTCCATGAGCAGTTCTTC; v_call: TRBV27; j_call: TRBJ2-1; clone_size: NA; d_call: NA
cdr3_aa: CASSFGEELLYNEQFF; cdr3_nt: TGTGCCAGCAGCTTCGGGGAGGAGCTTTTATACAATGAGCAGTTCTTC; v_call: TRBV7-9; j_call: TRBJ2-1; clone_size: NA; d_call: NA
cdr3_aa: CASSQLDELPAGELFF; cdr3_nt: TGTGCCAGCAGCCAACTGGATGAACTCCCGGCCGGGGAGCTGTTTTTT; v_call: TRBV4-2; j_call: TRBJ2-2; clone_size: NA; d_call: NA
cdr3_aa: CASSLGLGLGYEQYF; cdr3_nt: TGTGCCAGCAGCTTAGGACTTGGTCTCGGCTACGAGCAGTACTTC; v_call: TRBV7-6; j_call: TRBJ2-7; clone_size: NA; d_call: NA
cdr3_aa: CSARGGHNEQFF; cdr3_nt: TGCAGCGCTCGAGGGGGACACAATGAGCAGTTCTTC; v_call: TRBV29-1; j_call: TRBJ2-1; clone_size: NA; d_call: NA
cdr3_aa: CASSLVWGRGYEQYF; cdr3_nt: TGCGCCAGCAGCTTGGTCTGGGGCAGGGGCTACGAGCAGTACTTC; v_call: TRBV5-1; j_call: TRBJ2-7; clone_size: NA; d_call: NA
cdr3_aa: CASSYHPGAGDYGYTF; cdr3_nt: TGTGCCAGCAGCTACCATCCGGGTGCGGGGGACTATGGCTACACCTTC; v_call: TRBV11-2; j_call: TRBJ1-2; clone_size: NA; d_call: NA
cdr3_aa: CASSSGLSTDTQYF; cdr3_nt: TGTGCCAGCAGTTCCGGGCTCAGCACAGATACGCAGTATTTT; v_call: TRBV6-5; j_call: TRBJ2-3; clone_size: NA; d_call: NA
cdr3_aa: CASSAPTSGAILSADTQYF; cdr3_nt: TGTGCCAGCAGTGCACCGACTAGCGGTGCAATCCTAAGCGCAGATACGCAGTATTTT; v_call: TRBV28; j_call: TRBJ2-3; clone_size: NA; d_call: TRBD2
cdr3_aa: CASSDPAGEQFF; cdr3_nt: TGTGCCAGCAGTGATCCCGCAGGCGAGCAGTTCTTC; v_call: TRBV6-1; j_call: TRBJ2-1; clone_size: NA; d_call: NA
cdr3_aa: CASSPATGWAEAFF; cdr3_nt: TGTGCCAGCAGTCCCGCGACAGGGTGGGCTGAAGCTTTCTTT; v_call: TRBV6-5; j_call: TRBJ1-1; clone_size: NA; d_call: TRBD1
cdr3_aa: CAWAEGVRKTQYF; cdr3_nt: TGTGCCTGGGCCGAGGGGGTCAGGAAGACCCAGTACTTC; v_call: TRBV30; j_call: TRBJ2-5; clone_size: NA; d_call: NA
cdr3_aa: CASSYLGQGGMTQYF; cdr3_nt: TGTGCCAGCAGTTACCTCGGGCAGGGAGGCATGACCCAGTACTTC; v_call: TRBV6-6; j_call: TRBJ2-5; clone_size: NA; d_call: NA
cdr3_aa: CASSQDPGGQETQYF; cdr3_nt: TGCGCCAGCAGCCAAGATCCGGGGGGCCAAGAGACCCAGTACTTC; v_call: TRBV4-1; j_call: TRBJ2-5; clone_size: NA; d_call: TRBD2
cdr3_aa: CASSYSTGEMNTEAFF; cdr3_nt: TGTGCCAGCAGTTACTCAACAGGGGAGATGAACACTGAAGCTTTCTTT; v_call: TRBV6-5; j_call: TRBJ1-1; clone_size: NA; d_call: TRBD1
cdr3_aa: CAISESMGRETQYF; cdr3_nt: TGTGCCATCAGTGAGTCGATGGGTCGGGAGACCCAGTACTTC; v_call: TRBV10-3; j_call: TRBJ2-5; clone_size: NA; d_call: NA
cdr3_aa: CASSLGTNSNQPQHF; cdr3_nt: TGTGCCAGCAGTTTAGGGACTAATAGCAATCAGCCCCAGCATTTT; v_call: TRBV28; j_call: TRBJ1-5; clone_size: NA; d_call: NA
cdr3_aa: CASRRLAGPTDTQYF; cdr3_nt: TGTGCCAGCAGGAGACTAGCGGGACCCACAGATACGCAGTATTTT; v_call: TRBV27; j_call: TRBJ2-3; clone_size: NA; d_call: TRBD2
cdr3_aa: CASSDLADVGTQYF; cdr3_nt: TGTGCCAGCAGCGACTTAGCGGACGTGGGTACGCAGTATTTT; v_call: TRBV9; j_call: TRBJ2-3; clone_size: NA; d_call: NA
cdr3_aa: CASLGGASNQPQHF; cdr3_nt: TGTGCCAGCCTCGGTGGAGCTAGCAATCAGCCCCAGCATTTT; v_call: TRBV6-1; j_call: TRBJ1-5; clone_size: NA; d_call: NA
cdr3_aa: CASSFPTTQGSYGYTF; cdr3_nt: TGTGCCAGCAGCTTCCCGACGACCCAGGGCTCCTATGGCTACACCTTC; v_call: TRBV5-6; j_call: TRBJ1-2; clone_size: NA; d_call: NA
cdr3_aa: CASSSRTGGEGNEQFF; cdr3_nt: TGTGCCAGCAGCTCTCGGACAGGGGGCGAAGGAAATGAGCAGTTCTTC; v_call: TRBV7-9; j_call: TRBJ2-1; clone_size: NA; d_call: TRBD1
cdr3_aa: CASSEFAQGANEQFF; cdr3_nt: TGTGCCAGCAGTGAATTTGCGCAGGGGGCCAATGAGCAGTTCTTC; v_call: TRBV6-1; j_call: TRBJ2-1; clone_size: NA; d_call: TRBD1
cdr3_aa: CASSSTGKNEKLFF; cdr3_nt: TGTGCCAGCAGTTCGACAGGGAAAAATGAAAAACTGTTTTTT; v_call: TRBV6-5; j_call: TRBJ1-4; clone_size: NA; d_call: TRBD1
cdr3_aa: CASSSQGNEQYF; cdr3_nt: TGTGCCAGCAGCTCCCAGGGAAACGAGCAGTACTTC; v_call: TRBV7-9; j_call: TRBJ2-7; clone_size: NA; d_call: NA
cdr3_aa: CASSSPGLAVYEQYF; cdr3_nt: TGCGCCAGCAGCTCACCGGGACTAGCGGTTTACGAGCAGTACTTC; v_call: TRBV4-1; j_call: TRBJ2-7; clone_size: once; d_call: TRBD2
cdr3_aa: CASLSGGNTEAFF; cdr3_nt: TGTGCCAGCTTATCGGGTGGGAACACTGAAGCTTTCTTT; v_call: TRBV25-1; j_call: TRBJ1-1; clone_size: NA; d_call: NA
cdr3_aa: CATSRDLSGPPSSYNEQFF; cdr3_nt: TGTGCCACCAGCAGAGATCTCTCGGGGCCGCCGAGCTCCTACAATGAGCAGTTCTTC; v_call: TRBV15; j_call: TRBJ2-1; clone_size: NA; d_call: NA
cdr3_aa: CASSFRTTRSYEQYF; cdr3_nt: TGTGCCAGCAGCTTCCGGACAACTCGCTCCTACGAGCAGTACTTC; v_call: TRBV5-8; j_call: TRBJ2-7; clone_size: NA; d_call: NA
cdr3_aa: CASSQGAGSAEAFF; cdr3_nt: TGCGCCAGCAGCCAAGGGGCCGGGTCTGCTGAAGCTTTCTTT; v_call: TRBV4-3; j_call: TRBJ1-1; clone_size: NA; d_call: NA
cdr3_aa: CASSPLGTEQFF; cdr3_nt: TGTGCCAGCAGTCCGCTAGGTACCGAGCAGTTCTTC; v_call: TRBV6-5; j_call: TRBJ2-1; clone_size: once; d_call: NA
cdr3_aa: CASSLSSTEAFF; cdr3_nt: TGTGCCAGCAGCCTTAGTTCCACTGAAGCTTTCTTT; v_call: TRBV5-6; j_call: TRBJ1-1; clone_size: NA; d_call: NA
cdr3_aa: CASSLGPGAEAFF; cdr3_nt: TGTGCCAGCAGTTTAGGCCCAGGGGCTGAAGCTTTCTTT; v_call: TRBV27; j_call: TRBJ1-1; clone_size: NA; d_call: NA
cdr3_aa: CASGGDSSNYGYTF; cdr3_nt: TGTGCCAGCGGCGGGGACAGTTCTAACTATGGCTACACCTTC; v_call: TRBV5-6; j_call: TRBJ1-2; clone_size: NA; d_call: TRBD1
cdr3_aa: CASSPRQGHTEAFF; cdr3_nt: TGCGCCAGCAGCCCCCGGCAGGGGCACACTGAAGCTTTCTTT; v_call: TRBV4-1; j_call: TRBJ1-1; clone_size: NA; d_call: NA